The 22 T cell receptor beta chains presented below share a single source sample, sequenced in a study of blood T cell repertoires in COVID-19. TCRdb's table, derived via immunoSEQ multiplex PCR, lists solely in-frame clones and lacks some. The sample has roughly 340,000 clones, 80% to 90% seen once. The sequencing input was PBMCs or T cells enriched from blood (not recorded which). These receptors were obtained from a man aged 18 to 30 who had recovered from COVID-19.

The CDR3 sequence: CASSFIHRTPLQPDTEAFF. The CDR3, as DNA: TGTGCCAGCAGCTTCATTCATAGGACACCCCTTCAACCGGACACTGAAGCTTTCTTT. The V and J genes are TRBV7-8 and TRBJ1-1; TRBD1 is a possible D gene (5 bases). Trimming shortened V by 3 bases and J by 3 bases, and 26 bases separated the two germline ends. Germline V lookup: CDR1 SGHVS, CDR2 FQNEAQ. The CDR3 totals 19 residues.

The rearrangement links TRBV6-2 or TRBV6-3 to TRBJ1-2; D remains ambiguous. V was cut by 2 bases and J by 4 bases, with 14 bases left in between. The CDR3 spans 15 residues. The germline gives CDR1 MNHEY, CDR2 SVGEGT. The CDR3 is CASSYPWRESYGYTF. CDR3 DNA: TGTGCCAGCAGTTACCCGTGGCGGGAAAGCTATGGCTACACCTTC.

The chain employs TRBV25-1 and TRBJ2-7; the match to TRBD1 covers 9 bases. Per the germline V gene, CDR1 is MGHDK and CDR2 is SYGVNS. The CDR3 consists of 16 residues. The ends lost 3 bases at V and 4 bases at J; junction bases unmatched: 10. The CDR3: CASSERGQGWRYEQYF. For the CDR3, the DNA is TGTGCCAGCAGTGAGAGGGGACAGGGCTGGCGGTACGAGCAGTACTTC.

The chain couples TRBV7-2 to TRBJ2-3; possible D gene TRBD1, 5 bases. Trimming took 1 base from V and 2 from J, leaving 10 bases between them. The length of the CDR3 is 15 residues. The germline gives CDR1 SGHTA, CDR2 FQGNSA. CDR3 sequence (DNA): TGTGCCAGCAGCTTAGACCCCAGGGCCACAGATACGCAGTATTTT. Its protein product is CASSLDPRATDTQYF.

The V call is TRBV7-2, the J call TRBJ2-7; possibly TRBD2 for D (7 bases). Trimming shortened V by 5 bases and J by 4 bases, and 18 bases separated the two germline ends. This CDR3 has 15 residues. The germline V gene has CDR1 SGHTA and CDR2 FQGNSA. The CDR3 region is CASSPSGTQGYEQYF. DNA of the CDR3: TGTGCCAGCAGCCCAAGCGGGACTCAGGGGTACGAGCAGTACTTC.

The chain is built from TRBV10-2 and TRBJ2-1; 7 bases line up with TRBD1. The length of the CDR3 is 12 residues. Germline V gene data show CDR1 as WSHSY and CDR2 as SAAADI. The trim removed 7 bases at V and 6 bases at J, leaving 3 bases unmatched. The CDR3: CASIGDSNEQFF. CDR3 sequence (DNA): TGCGCCAGCATTGGGGACAGCAATGAGCAGTTCTTC.

The V call is TRBV7-9, the J call TRBJ2-7, with 13 nucleotides matching TRBD2. CDR3 length: 19 amino acids. After removal of 5 bases from V and 3 bases from J, the junction contained 16 bases not matched to a gene. The germline V gene has CDR1 SEHNR and CDR2 FQNEAQ (reference sequence). CDR3 loop: CASSRTSGFTSGGVYEQYF. The CDR3 coding sequence is TGTGCCAGCAGCCGAACAAGTGGGTTCACTAGCGGGGGGGTCTACGAGCAGTACTTC.

The rearrangement joins TRBV7-9 to TRBJ1-6; no clear D. The V gene's germline CDR1 is SEHNR and CDR2 FQNEAQ (reference sequence). With 3 bases removed from V and 9 bases from J, the gap between germline ends came to 15 bases. This CDR3 spans 15 amino acids. As DNA, the CDR3 is TGTGCCAGCAGCTTTCCCGAGGGTTTGATTTCACCCCTCCACTTT. The encoded protein is CASSFPEGLISPLHF.

This chain uses TRBV29-1 with TRBJ2-3; 7 bases fit TRBD2. The CDR3 extends over 20 amino acids. The V gene end was trimmed by 0 bases and the J gene end by 0 bases; junction bases not matched to a gene: 18. Germline-derived CDR1 and CDR2 are SQVTM and ANQGSEA. Here the CDR3 DNA reads TGCAGCGTTGAAGATTGGGGGGAGCGGGGAAAGACCGGCAGCACAGATACGCAGTATTTT. Residues: CSVEDWGERGKTGSTDTQYF.

The chain carries TRBV28 and TRBJ1-1; TRBD1 matches 7 bases. Germline assignment: CDR1 MDHEN and CDR2 SYDVKM. With V trimmed by 0 bases and J by 5 bases, 9 bases remained unmatched. The CDR3 loop spans 16 amino acids. The CDR3 sequence is CASSLWVTGLGTEAFF. The CDR3, as DNA: TGTGCCAGCAGTTTATGGGTGACAGGGTTGGGGACTGAAGCTTTCTTT.

As DNA, the CDR3 is TGTGCCACCAGCAGAGATCCTAGCGGCCTCACAGATACGCAGTATTTT. Residues: CATSRDPSGLTDTQYF. V usage is TRBV15 and J usage is TRBJ2-3, with 7 bases aligning to TRBD2. From germline, CDR1 is LNHNV and CDR2 YYDKDF (reference sequence). J lost 2 bases, V lost 0 bases, and 5 bases had no gene match. The CDR3 totals 16 residues. Complete variable domain (other parts from reference TRBV15 and TRBJ2-3): DAMVIQNPRYQVTQFGKPVTLSCSQTLNHNVMYWYQQKSSQAPKLLFHYYDKDFNNEADTPDNFQSRRPNTSFCFLDIRSPGLGDTAMYLCATSRDPSGLTDTQYFGPGTRLTVL.

The genes are TRBV1 and TRBJ2-7; no DNA check was done on the table's D call, TRBD1. TRBV1 is shown as a pseudogene. The CDR3 is made up of 13 amino acids. CDR3 loop: CTSSQEADNEQYF. The CDR3 DNA sequence: TGCACCAGCAGCCAAGAGGCTGATAACGAGCAGTACTTC.

This clone has a single count. The V and J genes are TRBV5-1 and TRBJ1-1; no firm D call. The ends were cut back, 1 base at V and 9 bases at J, with 16 bases in the middle. The CDR3 has 14 amino acids. CDR1 is SGHRS, CDR2 YFSETQ, per germline. The CDR3 loop is CASSLSAGDNKAFF. The CDR3 region has the DNA TGCGCCAGCAGCTTGTCGGCGGGTGACAACAAAGCTTTCTTT.

The chain employs TRBV12-5 and TRBJ2-2; D not resolved. Germline V lookup: CDR1 LGHNT, CDR2 FRNRAP. Trimming stripped 5 bases from V and 3 bases from J, with 4 bases between. The CDR3 is 12 residues long. Here the CDR3 reads CASGRDTGELFF. The DNA of the CDR3 is TGTGCTAGTGGTCGGGACACCGGGGAGCTGTTTTTT.

J is TRBJ2-3 and V is TRBV10-3; D remains unclear. Germline V gives CDR1 ENHRY, CDR2 SYGVKD. The V gene lost 3 bases and the J gene lost 1 base, with 14 bases spanning the gap. The CDR3 has 16 residues. CDR3 amino acids: CAISEPLNSRTDTQYF. The DNA for the CDR3 is TGTGCCATCAGTGAACCGTTGAACAGTCGCACAGATACGCAGTATTTT.

The chain's CDR3 is CASSVGQGGEQYF. In DNA, the CDR3 is TGTGCCAGCAGCGTAGGACAGGGTGGGGAGCAGTACTTC. The genes are TRBV9 and TRBJ2-7; 7 positions agree with TRBD1. The germline V gene has CDR1 SGDLS and CDR2 YYNGEE. This CDR3 comprises 13 residues. The V and J ends lost 0 bases and 7 bases, in that order; junction bases with no gene match: 4.

The chain has TRBV9 and TRBJ2-1; 7 bases line up with TRBD2. J lost 5 bases, V lost 0 bases, and 5 bases had no gene match. This CDR3 comprises 15 residues. Germline values: CDR1 SGDLS, CDR2 YYNGEE. The DNA of the CDR3 is TGTGCCAGCAGCGTAGATCCTCGGGGGGACAATGAGCAGTTCTTC. Residues: CASSVDPRGDNEQFF.

The genes are TRBV5-4 and TRBJ2-3, with D tentatively TRBD2 (5 bases). The CDR3 runs to 15 residues. CDR1 and CDR2 from the germline V gene are SGHNT and YYREEE (reference sequence). Trimming took off 4 bases at V and 1 base at J, with 13 bases between the two ends. Here the CDR3 DNA reads TGTGCCAGCAGCGTTCAGGAGGCGGGCACAGATACGCAGTATTTT. This gives the protein CASSVQEAGTDTQYF. The full variable domain, with the rest looked up from reference TRBV5-4 and TRBJ2-3, is ETGVTQSPTHLIKTRGQQVTLRCSSQSGHNTVSWYQQALGQGPQFIFQYYREEENGRGNFPPRFSGLQFPNYSSELNVNALELDDSALYLCASSVQEAGTDTQYFGPGTRLTVL.

The gene calls are TRBV7-2 and TRBJ2-5, with a possible D match to TRBD2 (7 bases). Germline loops: CDR1 SGHTA, CDR2 FQGNSA. CDR3 length equals 16 residues. Trimming cost V 3 bases and J 5 bases, with 19 bases left between them. CDR3 DNA: TGTGCCAGCAGCTTGGGGGGGGGCGCTTTTGTCGAGACCCAGTACTTC. Translated: CASSLGGGAFVETQYF.

The rearrangement joins TRBV29-1 to TRBJ2-3; the match to TRBD1 covers 7 bases. J lost 2 bases, V lost 1 base, and 3 bases had no gene match. Germline lookup yields CDR1 SQVTM and CDR2 ANQGSEA. The CDR3 runs 14 residues. In nucleotides, the CDR3 is TGCAGCGTTGAAGTGGGGACAGTCACAGATACGCAGTATTTT. Its protein product is CSVEVGTVTDTQYF.

The V gene is TRBV5-1, the J gene TRBJ1-5; D ambiguous. This CDR3 spans 14 amino acids. Germline V gene data show CDR1 as SGHRS and CDR2 as YFSETQ. The V and J ends lost 4 bases and 5 bases respectively, with 13 bases between them. CDR3 sequence reads: CASSPVGGDQPQHF. The DNA for the CDR3 is TGCGCCAGCAGCCCGGTAGGAGGCGATCAGCCCCAGCATTTT.

CDR3 sequence: CATRGQGRDNEQFF. The CDR3 DNA reads TGTGCCACCCGTGGACAGGGGAGGGACAATGAGCAGTTCTTC. The V and J genes are TRBV27 and TRBJ2-1; TRBD1 matches 9 bases. Trimming removed 10 bases from V and 5 bases from J; junction bases left unmatched: 9. Germline V gene sequence: CDR1 MNHEY, CDR2 SMNVEV (reference sequence). The CDR3 sequence is 14 residues long.